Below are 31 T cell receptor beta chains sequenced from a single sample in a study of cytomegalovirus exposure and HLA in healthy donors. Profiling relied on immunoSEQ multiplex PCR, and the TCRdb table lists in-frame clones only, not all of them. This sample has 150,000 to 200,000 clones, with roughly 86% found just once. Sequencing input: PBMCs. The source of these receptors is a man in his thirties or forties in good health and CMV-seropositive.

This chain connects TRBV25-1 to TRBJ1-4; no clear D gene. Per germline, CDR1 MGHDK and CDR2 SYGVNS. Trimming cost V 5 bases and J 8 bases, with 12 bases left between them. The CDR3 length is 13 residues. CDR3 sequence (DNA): TGTGCCAGCAGTAAACCCGAGGAGGAAAAACTGTTTTTT. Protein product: CASSKPEEEKLFF.

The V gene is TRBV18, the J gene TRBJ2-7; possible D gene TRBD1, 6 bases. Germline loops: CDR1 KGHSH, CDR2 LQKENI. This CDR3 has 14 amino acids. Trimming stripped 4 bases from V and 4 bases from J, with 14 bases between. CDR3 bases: TGTGCCAGCTCACGAGGGGACAAAACTTACGAGCAGTACTTC. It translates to CASSRGDKTYEQYF.

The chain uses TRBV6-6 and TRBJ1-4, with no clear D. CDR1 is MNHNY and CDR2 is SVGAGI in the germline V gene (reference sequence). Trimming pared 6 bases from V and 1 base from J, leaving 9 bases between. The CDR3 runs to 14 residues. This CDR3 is CASRAGITNEKLFF. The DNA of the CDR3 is TGTGCCAGCAGAGCCGGGATAACTAATGAAAAACTGTTTTTT.

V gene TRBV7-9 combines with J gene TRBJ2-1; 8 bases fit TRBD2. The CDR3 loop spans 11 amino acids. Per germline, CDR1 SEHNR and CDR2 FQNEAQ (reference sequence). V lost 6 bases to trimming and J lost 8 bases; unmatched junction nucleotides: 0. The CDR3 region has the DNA TGTGCCAGCAGGCGGGGGGATGAGCAGTTCTTC. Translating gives CASRRGDEQFF. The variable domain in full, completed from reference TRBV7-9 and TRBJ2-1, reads DTGVSQNPRHKITKRGQNVTFRCDPISEHNRLYWYRQTLGQGPEFLTYFQNEAQLEKSRLLSDRFSAERPKGSFSTLEIQRTEQGDSAMYLCASRRGDEQFFGPGTRLTVL.

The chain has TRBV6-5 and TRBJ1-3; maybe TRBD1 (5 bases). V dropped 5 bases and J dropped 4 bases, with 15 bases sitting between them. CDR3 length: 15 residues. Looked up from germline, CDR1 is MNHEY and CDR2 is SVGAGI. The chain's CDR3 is CASSKDRERGNTIYF. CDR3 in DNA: TGTGCCAGCAGTAAAGACAGAGAACGGGGAAACACCATATATTTT.

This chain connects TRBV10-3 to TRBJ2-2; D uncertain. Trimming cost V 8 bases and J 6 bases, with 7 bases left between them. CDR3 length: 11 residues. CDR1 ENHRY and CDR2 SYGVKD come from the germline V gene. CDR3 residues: CAISRAGELFF. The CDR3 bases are TGTGCCATCTCAAGGGCCGGGGAGCTGTTTTTT.

This CDR3 reads CASSVELAGEGYNEQFF. The CDR3 region has the DNA TGTGCCAGCAGCGTAGAACTAGCGGGGGAGGGGTACAATGAGCAGTTCTTC. The chain links TRBV9 to TRBJ2-1; the match to TRBD2 covers 11 bases. Germline values: CDR1 SGDLS, CDR2 YYNGEE. The CDR3 length is 17 residues. V was clipped by 0 bases and J by 4 bases; unmatched bases: 6.

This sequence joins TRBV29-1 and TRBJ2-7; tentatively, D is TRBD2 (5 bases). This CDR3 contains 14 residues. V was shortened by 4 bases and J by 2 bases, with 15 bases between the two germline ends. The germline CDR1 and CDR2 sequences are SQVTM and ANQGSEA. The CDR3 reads CSVGPYEGAYEQYF. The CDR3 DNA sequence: TGCAGCGTTGGACCCTATGAGGGAGCCTACGAGCAGTACTTC.

This CDR3 reads CASSRSGEIYEQYF. The CDR3 DNA follows: TGTGCCAGCAGCCGGTCGGGAGAAATTTACGAGCAGTACTTC. The J gene is TRBJ2-7, the V gene TRBV7-2; a weak D match, TRBD2 (6 bases). CDR1 is SGHTA, CDR2 FQGNSA, per germline. The CDR3 contains 14 residues. Trimming took 5 bases from V and 4 from J, leaving 15 bases between them.

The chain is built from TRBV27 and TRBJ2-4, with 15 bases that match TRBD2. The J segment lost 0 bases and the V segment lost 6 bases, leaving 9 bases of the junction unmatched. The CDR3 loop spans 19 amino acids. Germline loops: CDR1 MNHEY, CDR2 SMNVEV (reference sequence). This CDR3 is CASRTAGTSGGLAKNIQYF. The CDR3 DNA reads TGTGCCAGCAGGACCGCCGGGACTAGCGGGGGGCTAGCCAAAAACATTCAGTACTTC.

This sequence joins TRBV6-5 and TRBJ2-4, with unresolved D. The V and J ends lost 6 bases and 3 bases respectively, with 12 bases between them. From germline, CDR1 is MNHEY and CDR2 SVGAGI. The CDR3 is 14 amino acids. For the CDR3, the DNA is TGTGCCAGCAGGTCCAAGGTAGACAAAAACATTCAGTACTTC. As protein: CASRSKVDKNIQYF.

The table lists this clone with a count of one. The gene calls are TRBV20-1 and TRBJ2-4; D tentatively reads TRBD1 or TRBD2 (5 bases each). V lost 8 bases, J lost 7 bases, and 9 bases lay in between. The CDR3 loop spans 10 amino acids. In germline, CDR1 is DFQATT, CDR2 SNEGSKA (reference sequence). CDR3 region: CSPEGNIQYF. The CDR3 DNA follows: TGCAGTCCCGAGGGGAACATTCAGTACTTC.

As DNA, the CDR3 is TGTGCCAGCAGCTTGGCCATCTACGAGCAGTACTTC. It codes for CASSLAIYEQYF. The chain couples TRBV5-8 to TRBJ2-7; D is undetermined. The CDR3 runs to 12 residues. The germline V gene has CDR1 SGHTS and CDR2 YDEGEE. The ends were cut back, 0 bases at V and 3 bases at J, with 4 bases in the middle.

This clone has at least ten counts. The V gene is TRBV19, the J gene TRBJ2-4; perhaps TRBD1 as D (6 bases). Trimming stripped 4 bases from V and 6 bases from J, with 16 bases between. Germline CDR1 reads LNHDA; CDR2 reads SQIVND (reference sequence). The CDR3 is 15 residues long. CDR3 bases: TGTGCCAGTAGTAGCTACAGGGAAGGGGGAAACATTCAGTACTTC. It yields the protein CASSSYREGGNIQYF.

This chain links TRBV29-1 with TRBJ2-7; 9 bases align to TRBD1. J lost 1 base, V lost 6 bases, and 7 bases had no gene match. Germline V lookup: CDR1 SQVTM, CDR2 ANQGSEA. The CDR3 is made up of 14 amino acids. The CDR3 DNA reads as TGCAGCGTAGACGGGACAGGGCCATCCTACGAGCAGTACTTC. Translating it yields CSVDGTGPSYEQYF.

CDR3 loop: CASSSYRDSSYEQYF. CDR3 nucleotides: TGTGCCAGCAGCTCATACAGGGATAGCTCCTACGAGCAGTACTTC. This chain connects TRBV13 to TRBJ2-7; D may be TRBD1 (6 bases). Germline CDR1 is PRHDT and CDR2 is FYEKMQ (reference sequence). The length of the CDR3 is 15 residues. Trimming cost V 4 bases and J 0 bases, with 13 bases left between them.

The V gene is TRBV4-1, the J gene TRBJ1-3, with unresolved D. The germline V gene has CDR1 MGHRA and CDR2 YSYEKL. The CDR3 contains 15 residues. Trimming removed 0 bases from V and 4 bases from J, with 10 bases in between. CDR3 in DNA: TGCGCCAGCAGCCAAGATCTGACCCTCGGAAACACCATATATTTT. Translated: CASSQDLTLGNTIYF.

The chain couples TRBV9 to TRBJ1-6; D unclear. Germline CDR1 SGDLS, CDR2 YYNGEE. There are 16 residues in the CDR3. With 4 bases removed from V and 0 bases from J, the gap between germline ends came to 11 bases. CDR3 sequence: CASSSSGTSYNSPLHF. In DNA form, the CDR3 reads TGTGCCAGCAGCTCCTCGGGCACCTCCTATAATTCACCCCTCCACTTT.

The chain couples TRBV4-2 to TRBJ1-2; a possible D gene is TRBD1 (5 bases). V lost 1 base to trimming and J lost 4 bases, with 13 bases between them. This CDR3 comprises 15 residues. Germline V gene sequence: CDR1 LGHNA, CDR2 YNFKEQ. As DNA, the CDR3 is TGTGCCAGCAGCCAAGGGGAGGGGATCGGCTATGGCTACACCTTC. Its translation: CASSQGEGIGYGYTF.

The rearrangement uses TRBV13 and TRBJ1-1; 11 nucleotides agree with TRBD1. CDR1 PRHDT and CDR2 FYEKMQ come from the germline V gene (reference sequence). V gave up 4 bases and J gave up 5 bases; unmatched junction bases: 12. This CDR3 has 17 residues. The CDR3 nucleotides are TGTGCCAGCAGCTCCAGTCCCGGGACAGGGGGAGGAACTGAAGCTTTCTTT. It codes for CASSSSPGTGGGTEAFF.

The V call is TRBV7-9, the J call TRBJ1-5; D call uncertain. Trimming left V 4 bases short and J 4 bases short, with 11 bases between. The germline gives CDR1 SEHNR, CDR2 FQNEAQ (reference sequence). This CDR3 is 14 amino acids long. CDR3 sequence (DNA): TGTGCCAGCAGCTCGGAGGCGGGGAATCAGCCCCAGCATTTT. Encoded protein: CASSSEAGNQPQHF.

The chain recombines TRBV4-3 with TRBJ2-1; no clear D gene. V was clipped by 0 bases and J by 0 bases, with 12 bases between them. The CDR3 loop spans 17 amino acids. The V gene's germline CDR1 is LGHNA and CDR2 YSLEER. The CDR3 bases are TGCGCCAGCAGCCAAGAAATCGGGCGGTTCTCCTACAATGAGCAGTTCTTC. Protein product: CASSQEIGRFSYNEQFF.

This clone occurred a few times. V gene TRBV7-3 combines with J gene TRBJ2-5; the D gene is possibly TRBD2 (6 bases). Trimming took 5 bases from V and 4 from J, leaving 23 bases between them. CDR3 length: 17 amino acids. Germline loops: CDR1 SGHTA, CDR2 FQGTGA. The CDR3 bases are TGTGCCAGCAGCCCCGCTTATTTAGGCGGGACGTTAGAGACCCAGTACTTC. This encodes CASSPAYLGGTLETQYF.

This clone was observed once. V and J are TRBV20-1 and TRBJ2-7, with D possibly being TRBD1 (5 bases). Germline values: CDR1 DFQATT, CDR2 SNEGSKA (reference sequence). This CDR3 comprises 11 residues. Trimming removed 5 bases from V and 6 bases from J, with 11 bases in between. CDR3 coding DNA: TGCAGTGCTGAGTATCAGGGCGAGCAGTACTTC. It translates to CSAEYQGEQYF.

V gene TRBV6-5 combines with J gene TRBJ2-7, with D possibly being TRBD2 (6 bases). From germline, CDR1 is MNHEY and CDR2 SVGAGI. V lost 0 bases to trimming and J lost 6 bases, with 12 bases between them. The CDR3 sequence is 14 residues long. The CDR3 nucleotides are TGTGCCAGCAGTTACTCAGAGGAGGGCCGCGAGCAGTACTTC. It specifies CASSYSEEGREQYF.

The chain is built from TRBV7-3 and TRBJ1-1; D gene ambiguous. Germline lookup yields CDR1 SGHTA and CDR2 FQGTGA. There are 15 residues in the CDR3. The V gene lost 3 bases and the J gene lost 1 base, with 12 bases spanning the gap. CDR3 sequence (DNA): TGTGCCAGCAGCTTGGTACCTCGACCGAACACTGAAGCTTTCTTT. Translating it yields CASSLVPRPNTEAFF.

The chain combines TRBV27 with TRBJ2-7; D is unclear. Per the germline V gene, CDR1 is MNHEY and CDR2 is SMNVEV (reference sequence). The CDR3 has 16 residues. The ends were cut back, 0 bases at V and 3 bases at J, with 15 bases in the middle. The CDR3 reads CASSLSVEGFIYEQYF. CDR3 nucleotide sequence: TGTGCCAGCAGTTTATCGGTCGAAGGGTTCATCTACGAGCAGTACTTC.

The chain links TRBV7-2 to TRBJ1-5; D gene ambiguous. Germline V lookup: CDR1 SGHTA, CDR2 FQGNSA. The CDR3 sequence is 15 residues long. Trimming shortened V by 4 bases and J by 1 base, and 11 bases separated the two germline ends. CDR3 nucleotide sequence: TGTGCCAGCAGCTCCCGGGCAGTCAGCAATCAGCCCCAGCATTTT. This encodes CASSSRAVSNQPQHF. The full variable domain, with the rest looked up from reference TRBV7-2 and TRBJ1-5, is GAGVSQSPSNKVTEKGKDVELRCDPISGHTALYWYRQSLGQGLEFLIYFQGNSAPDKSGLPSDRFSAERTGGSVSTLTIQRTQQEDSAVYLCASSSRAVSNQPQHFGDGTRLSIL.

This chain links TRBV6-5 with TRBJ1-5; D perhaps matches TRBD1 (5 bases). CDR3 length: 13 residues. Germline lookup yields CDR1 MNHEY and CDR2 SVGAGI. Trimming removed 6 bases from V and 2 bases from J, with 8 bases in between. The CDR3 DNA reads TGTGCCAGCAGGTTGGGGCGCAATCAGCCCCAGCATTTT. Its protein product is CASRLGRNQPQHF.

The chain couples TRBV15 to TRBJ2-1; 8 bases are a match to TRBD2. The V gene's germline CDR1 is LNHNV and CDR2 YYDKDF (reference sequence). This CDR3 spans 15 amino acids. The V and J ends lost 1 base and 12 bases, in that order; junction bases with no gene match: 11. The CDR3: CATSRVAGGHAGQFF. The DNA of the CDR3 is TGTGCCACCAGCAGAGTGGCGGGAGGCCACGCCGGGCAGTTCTTC.

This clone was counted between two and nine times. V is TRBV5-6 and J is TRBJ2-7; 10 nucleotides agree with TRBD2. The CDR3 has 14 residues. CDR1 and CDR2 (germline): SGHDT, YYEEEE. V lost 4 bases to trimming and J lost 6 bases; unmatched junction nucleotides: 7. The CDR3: CASSILAGVPEQYF. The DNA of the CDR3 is TGTGCCAGCAGCATCCTAGCGGGAGTGCCCGAGCAGTACTTC.